Following are 8 T cell receptor beta chains from one sample sequenced in a study of CD8 T cells in Susac syndrome. It was with random hexamers that about 0.45 to 1 ug RNA was reverse transcribed. TCRdb reanalysed the immunoSEQ multiplex PCR reads using MiXCR and keeps one entry per CDR3 protein. Of roughly 300,000 distinct CDR3 sequences detected, around 84% appear once; the ten largest clones hold 0.11%. Sequenced input: CD8+ T cells from PBMCs. Receptors originate from a human donor with multiple sclerosis.

The chain combines TRBV15 with TRBJ2-7, with TRBD2 matching over 8 bases. This CDR3 has 15 amino acids. Germline CDR1 reads LNHNV; CDR2 reads YYDKDF (reference sequence). Losses at the gene ends were 1 base for V and 0 bases for J; bases not matched to a gene: 2. The CDR3 DNA is TGTGCCACCAGCAGAGGCCTAGCGGGCTCCTACGAGCAGTACTTC. This sequence encodes CATSRGLAGSYEQYF.

The chain uses TRBV14 and TRBJ1-1; 8 nucleotides line up with TRBD1. The CDR3 contains 14 residues. The V segment lost 3 bases and the J segment 4 bases; nucleotides outside the gene matches: 4. The germline V gene has CDR1 SGHDN and CDR2 FVKESK. CDR3 nucleotide sequence: TGTGCCAGCAGCCAGACAGGGGACGGCACTGAAGCTTTCTTT. Translating gives CASSQTGDGTEAFF.

The chain combines TRBV2 with TRBJ2-1, with 11 bases identical to TRBD2. From germline, CDR1 is SNHLY and CDR2 FYNNEI. The CDR3 runs to 14 residues. Losses at the gene ends were 8 bases for V and 4 bases for J; bases not matched to a gene: 4. CDR3 amino acids: CASLTSGGYNEQFF. The CDR3 nucleotides read TGTGCCAGCCTTACTAGCGGGGGTTACAATGAGCAGTTCTTC.

The chain uses TRBV20-1 and TRBJ2-1; weak D call: TRBD2 (6 bases). CDR3 length: 15 amino acids. Between the trimmed V and J ends, which lost 0 bases and 4 bases, there was a span of 13 bases. Germline V CDR1 and CDR2: DFQATT, SNEGSKA (reference sequence). The CDR3 coding sequence is TGCAGTGCTAGAGAGGGGCTAGCGTGTTACAATGAGCAGTTCTTC. Protein product: CSAREGLACYNEQFF.

The chain couples TRBV7-6 to TRBJ2-7; D might be TRBD1 (5 bases). Germline assignment: CDR1 SGHVS and CDR2 FNYEAQ. There are 14 residues in the CDR3. V was cut by 2 bases and J by 4 bases, with 12 bases left in between. DNA of the CDR3: TGTGCCAGCAGCTTATACAGGATCGGGTACGAGCAGTACTTC. Protein sequence: CASSLYRIGYEQYF.

The CDR3 bases are TGTGCCAGCAGCTCAGACAGGGCTTATTCACCCCTCCACTTT. Residues: CASSSDRAYSPLHF. The chain links TRBV7-8 to TRBJ1-6, with 7 bases matching TRBD1. The V and J ends lost 4 bases and 8 bases, in that order; junction bases with no gene match: 5. The CDR3 has 14 residues. The germline gives CDR1 SGHVS, CDR2 FQNEAQ.

V is TRBV9 and J is TRBJ2-2; a possible D gene is TRBD2 (6 bases). The CDR3 runs to 14 residues. Germline lookup yields CDR1 SGDLS and CDR2 YYNGEE. V gave up 3 bases and J gave up 4 bases, with 10 bases separating them. CDR3 sequence (DNA): TGTGCCAGCAGCGAGGAGGGCAGCACCGGGGAGCTGTTTTTT. Translation gives CASSEEGSTGELFF.

The V and J genes are TRBV3-1 and TRBJ1-5, with D perhaps TRBD1 (5 bases). Germline lookup yields CDR1 LGHDT and CDR2 YNNKEL (reference sequence). V shed 4 bases and J shed 10 bases, with 17 bases lying between them. This CDR3 comprises 14 residues. The CDR3: CASSPPGAGTPQHF. As DNA, the CDR3 is TGTGCCAGCAGCCCTCCCGGGGCAGGTACACCCCAGCATTTT.